The 17 T cell receptor beta chains presented below share a single source sample, sequenced in a study of blood T cell repertoires in COVID-19. Sequencing used immunoSEQ multiplex PCR; TCRdb keeps in-frame clones, though not all of them. The table lists 300,000 to 350,000 clones, approximately 86% of them singletons. Sample: peripheral blood. The receptors here all came from a man aged 18 to 29 with active or convalescent COVID-19.

This CDR3 is CASSELVGPNTEAFF. CDR3 DNA: TGTGCCAGCAGTGAATTAGTGGGGCCGAACACTGAAGCTTTCTTT. The chain has TRBV6-1 and TRBJ1-1; a possible D gene is TRBD1 (5 bases). This CDR3 has 15 amino acids. Trimming removed 2 bases from V and 1 base from J, with 11 bases in between. CDR1 is MNHNS and CDR2 is SASEGT in the germline V gene.

V and J are TRBV4-1 and TRBJ2-4; TRBD1 is a possible D gene (5 bases). The ends were cut back, 1 base at V and 0 bases at J, with 16 bases in the middle. CDR1 is MGHRA, CDR2 YSYEKL, per germline. CDR3 length: 18 amino acids. The CDR3 region is CASSQGRAKLLAKNIQYF. The CDR3 coding sequence is TGCGCCAGCAGCCAAGGCAGGGCCAAACTCTTAGCCAAAAACATTCAGTACTTC.

The chain combines TRBV5-5 with TRBJ2-7, with 7 bases matching TRBD1. Germline V lookup: CDR1 SGHKS, CDR2 YYEKEE (reference sequence). This CDR3 has 16 residues. The trim removed 5 bases at V and 0 bases at J, leaving 11 bases unmatched. In DNA, the CDR3 is TGTGCCAGCAGGAGGGGGCTAGGAGTAAGCTCCTACGAGCAGTACTTC. It codes for CASRRGLGVSSYEQYF.

This clone was seen more than once but under ten times. The chain links TRBV7-9 to TRBJ2-2, with 8 positions matching TRBD2. Unmatched junction bases numbered 4, after V lost 7 bases and J lost 0 bases. The CDR3 covers 15 residues. The germline CDR1 and CDR2 sequences are SEHNR and FQNEAQ (reference sequence). The DNA for the CDR3 is TGTGCCAGCACCATAGCGGGGCCGAACACCGGGGAGCTGTTTTTT. Translation: CASTIAGPNTGELFF. The variable domain in full, completed from reference TRBV7-9 and TRBJ2-2, reads DTGVSQNPRHKITKRGQNVTFRCDPISEHNRLYWYRQTLGQGPEFLTYFQNEAQLEKSRLLSDRFSAERPKGSFSTLEIQRTEQGDSAMYLCASTIAGPNTGELFFGEGSRLTVL.

This clone appeared a few times. J is TRBJ2-3 and V is TRBV7-8, with a weak D call TRBD1 (5 bases). Germline V lookup: CDR1 SGHVS, CDR2 FQNEAQ. V was trimmed by 6 bases and J by 2 bases, leaving 12 bases between them. The CDR3 extends over 14 amino acids. The CDR3 DNA reads as TGTGCCAGCAGTCAACTGGGGCCCACAGATACGCAGTATTTT. It codes for CASSQLGPTDTQYF.

The chain recombines TRBV27 with TRBJ2-7, with 14 positions matching TRBD2. The CDR3 loop spans 15 amino acids. V shed 5 bases and J 9 bases; nucleotides not matched to a gene: 9. The germline V gene has CDR1 MNHEY and CDR2 SMNVEV (reference sequence). The CDR3 DNA is TGTGCCAGCAGTCCACCGGGGACTAGCGGGGGCGGGCAGTACTTC. Encoded protein: CASSPPGTSGGGQYF.

The chain links TRBV7-9 to TRBJ2-7; TRBD1 matches 8 bases. The CDR3 covers 16 residues. Germline trimming cut 1 base from V and 7 bases from J; bases unmatched to any gene: 12. Germline CDR1 SEHNR, CDR2 FQNEAQ (reference sequence). In DNA form, the CDR3 reads TGTGCCAGCAGCTTAGGGATGACAGGGGAACGTTATGAGCAGTACTTC. Protein product: CASSLGMTGERYEQYF.

V gene TRBV7-9 combines with J gene TRBJ1-1, with D perhaps matching TRBD1 (5 bases). Between the trimmed V and J ends, which lost 1 base and 1 base, there was a span of 7 bases. Germline V lookup: CDR1 SEHNR, CDR2 FQNEAQ (reference sequence). This CDR3 is 14 amino acids long. CDR3 in amino acids: CASSLGTGNTEAFF. CDR3 in DNA: TGTGCCAGCAGCTTAGGCACAGGGAACACTGAAGCTTTCTTT.

This chain connects TRBV6-2 or TRBV6-3 to TRBJ1-5, with a tentative D call TRBD1 (6 bases). The length of the CDR3 is 13 residues. V was clipped by 6 bases and J by 6 bases, with 12 bases between them. The V gene's germline CDR1 is MNHEY and CDR2 SVGEGT. CDR3 sequence reads: CASSSTGAQPQHF. CDR3 nucleotides: TGTGCCAGCAGCTCGACAGGCGCTCAGCCCCAGCATTTT.

The chain employs TRBV10-1 and TRBJ1-1, with D tentatively TRBD1 (5 bases). This CDR3 has 13 residues. The V end lost 4 bases, the J end lost 5 bases, and 11 bases lay between the germline ends. Germline CDR1 is WNHNN and CDR2 is SYGVQD (reference sequence). The CDR3 sequence is CASSVGAETEAFF. As DNA, the CDR3 is TGCGCCAGCAGTGTTGGGGCTGAGACTGAAGCTTTCTTT.

V is TRBV7-2 and J is TRBJ2-5, with TRBD2 matching 11 bases. V trimming: 4 bases; J trimming: 2 bases; junction bases outside the gene matches: 6. CDR3 length: 16 residues. Germline lookup yields CDR1 SGHTA and CDR2 FQGNSA. The CDR3 sequence is CASSSGLAGVQETQYF. The CDR3 coding sequence is TGTGCCAGCAGCTCCGGACTAGCGGGTGTACAAGAGACCCAGTACTTC.

The J gene is TRBJ2-7, the V gene TRBV29-1, with TRBD1 matching 7 bases. CDR3 length: 13 amino acids. Trimming removed 5 bases from V and 4 bases from J; junction bases left unmatched: 8. Germline-derived CDR1 and CDR2 are SQVTM and ANQGSEA. The CDR3 coding sequence is TGCAGCGTTTTTGGGAACAGGGGTTACGAGCAGTACTTC. It codes for CSVFGNRGYEQYF.

The chain has TRBV27 and TRBJ2-3; TRBD2 agrees at 8 bases. CDR1 is MNHEY and CDR2 is SMNVEV in the germline V gene (reference sequence). The J segment lost 4 bases and the V segment lost 7 bases, leaving 10 bases of the junction unmatched. The CDR3 contains 15 residues. As DNA, the CDR3 is TGTGCCAGCAATTGGGTAGCGGGAAGCTCAGATACGCAGTATTTT. It yields the protein CASNWVAGSSDTQYF.

This rearrangement joins TRBV5-5 to TRBJ2-5, with D possibly matching TRBD2 (5 bases). Looked up from germline, CDR1 is SGHKS and CDR2 is YYEKEE (reference sequence). CDR3 length: 15 amino acids. Trimming took off 3 bases at V and 1 base at J, with 13 bases between the two ends. CDR3 protein: CASSSARTRQETQYF. The CDR3 DNA reads as TGTGCCAGCAGCTCGGCGCGGACTCGCCAAGAGACCCAGTACTTC.

The chain has TRBV12-5 and TRBJ1-4; a possible D gene is TRBD1 (5 bases). Trimming stripped 3 bases from V and 7 bases from J, with 12 bases between. The CDR3 consists of 14 residues. CDR1 is LGHNT, CDR2 FRNRAP, per germline. CDR3 bases: TGTGCTAGTGGTTTCAGAGCGGGGGGTGAAAAACTGTTTTTT. Its protein product is CASGFRAGGEKLFF.

V is TRBV6-5 and J is TRBJ2-1; 10 bases line up with TRBD2. Germline trimming cut 7 bases from V and 7 bases from J; bases unmatched to any gene: 4. Germline CDR1 is MNHEY and CDR2 is SVGAGI. The CDR3 runs 13 residues. CDR3: CASKREGLNEQFF. As DNA, the CDR3 is TGTGCCAGCAAGCGGGAGGGCCTTAATGAGCAGTTCTTC.

The chain recombines TRBV11-3 with TRBJ2-5; 9 bases fit TRBD2. The CDR3 covers 14 residues. Germline V gene lookup returns CDR1 SGHNT and CDR2 YENEEA. After removal of 11 bases from V and 2 bases from J, the junction contained 9 bases not matched to a gene. The CDR3 DNA sequence: TGTGCCGCCCTCGGGCGGGGGGGACAAGAGACCCAGTACTTC. It encodes CAALGRGGQETQYF.